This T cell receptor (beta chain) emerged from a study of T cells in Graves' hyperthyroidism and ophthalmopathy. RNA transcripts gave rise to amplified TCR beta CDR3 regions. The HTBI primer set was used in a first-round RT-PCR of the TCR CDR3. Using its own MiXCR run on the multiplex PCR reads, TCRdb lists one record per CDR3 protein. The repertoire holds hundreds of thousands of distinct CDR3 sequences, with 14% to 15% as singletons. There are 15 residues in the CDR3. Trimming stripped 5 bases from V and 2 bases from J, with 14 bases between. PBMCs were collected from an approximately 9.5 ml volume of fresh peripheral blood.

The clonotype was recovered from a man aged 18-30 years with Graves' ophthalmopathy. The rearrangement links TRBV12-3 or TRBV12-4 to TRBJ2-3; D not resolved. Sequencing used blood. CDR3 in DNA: TGTGCCAGCAGTGTTTCAGCAGATCTCACAGATACGCAGTATTTT. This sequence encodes CASSVSADLTDTQYF.